These T cell receptor beta chains were read from a single sample in a study of PD-L1 blockade in urothelial cancer. Using immunoSEQ multiplex PCR, the repertoire was profiled, and TCRdb retains in-frame clones only, with some absent. The table shows tens of thousands of clones, with about 90% occurring only once. The sequencing here drew on PBMCs, taken around atezolizumab (anti-PD-L1) treatment. The receptors were sampled from a woman aged 55 to 70 with urothelial cancer. Each CDR3 is given with its conserved first and last residue. The D gene is left open where the match is weak. Clone sizes are given selectively: once, few, many, or a class where the clone is expanded.

J	D	size	V	CDR3	DNA
TRBJ2-7	TRBD1	NA	TRBV5-6	CASSSPGQGGMQYF	TGTGCCAGCAGCTCGCCTGGACAGGGCGGAATGCAGTACTTC
TRBJ1-3	TRBD1	NA	TRBV28	CASSPPTGVSGNTIYF	TGTGCCAGCAGTCCGCCAACAGGGGTCTCGGGAAACACCATATATTTT
TRBJ2-3	NA	NA	TRBV10-1	CASSESPGTDTQYF	TGCGCCAGCAGTGAGAGCCCTGGCACAGATACGCAGTATTTT
TRBJ2-1	NA	NA	TRBV5-1	CASGQGMPYNEQFF	TGCGCCAGCGGGCAGGGTATGCCCTACAATGAGCAGTTCTTC
TRBJ2-7	TRBD1	NA	TRBV10-3	CAISYPGQGFYEQYF	TGTGCCATCAGTTATCCGGGACAGGGATTCTACGAGCAGTACTTC
TRBJ2-2	NA	NA	TRBV5-1	CASSLGEQGQWTGELFF	TGCGCCAGCAGCTTGGGCGAGCAGGGGCAATGGACCGGGGAGCTGTTTTTT
TRBJ2-1	NA	NA	TRBV27	CASSLGGRAYNEQFF	TGTGCCAGCAGTTTAGGCGGGCGGGCCTACAATGAGCAGTTCTTC
TRBJ2-3	TRBD1	NA	TRBV18	CASSPRSTGEVGDTQYF	TGTGCCAGCTCACCACGGTCAACAGGGGAAGTGGGAGATACGCAGTATTTT
TRBJ2-5	NA	once	TRBV29-1	CSVDWGTKETQYF	TGCAGCGTTGATTGGGGGACAAAAGAGACCCAGTACTTC
TRBJ2-1	NA	NA	TRBV9	CASSVDEGSSYNEQFF	TGTGCCAGCAGCGTAGATGAGGGTAGTTCCTACAATGAGCAGTTCTTC
TRBJ2-1	TRBD2	NA	TRBV27	CASSLLGTSGVYNEQFF	TGTGCCAGCAGTTTGCTCGGGACTAGCGGCGTCTACAATGAGCAGTTCTTC
TRBJ1-2	TRBD1	NA	TRBV7-2	CASSLETLTGSYGYTF	TGTGCCAGCAGCTTAGAGACCTTGACAGGGAGCTATGGCTACACCTTC
TRBJ2-4	TRBD1	NA	TRBV6-6	CASTPSGTVISYMWF	TGTGCCAGCACCCCGAGTGGGACAGTTATCAGTTATATGTGGTTC
TRBJ1-4	NA	NA	TRBV7-9	CASSFRGSEKLFF	TGTGCCAGCAGCTTTAGGGGAAGTGAAAAACTGTTTTTT
TRBJ2-7	NA	NA	TRBV6-1	CASSENPGSTYEQYF	TGTGCCAGCAGCGAAAACCCAGGTAGTACCTACGAGCAGTACTTC
TRBJ2-2	NA	NA	TRBV4-1	CASSQAGELFF	TGCGCCAGCAGCCAAGCGGGGGAGCTGTTTTTT
TRBJ1-1	NA	NA	TRBV13	CASSLDYSKNTEAFF	TGTGCCAGCAGCTTAGATTACAGTAAGAACACTGAAGCTTTCTTT
TRBJ2-3	NA	NA	TRBV9	CASSFTTATDTQYF	TGTGCCAGCAGCTTTACTACGGCCACAGATACGCAGTATTTT
TRBJ2-3	NA	NA	TRBV5-1	CASKSYLRSTDTQYF	TGCGCCAGCAAATCGTATCTGCGTAGCACAGATACGCAGTATTTT
TRBJ2-7	TRBD2	NA	TRBV14	CASSQDPRLAGGSLHEQYF	TGTGCCAGCAGCCAAGACCCCCGACTAGCGGGGGGCTCCCTGCACGAGCAGTACTTC
TRBJ1-5	NA	NA	TRBV7-9	CASSSGGGQPQHF	TGTGCCAGCAGCTCGGGGGGCGGTCAGCCCCAGCATTTT
TRBJ2-5	NA	NA	TRBV18	CASSPTVGQETQYF	TGTGCCAGCTCACCGACAGTGGGGCAAGAGACCCAGTACTTC
TRBJ2-3	NA	NA	TRBV7-6	CASSLAGPDTQYF	TGTGCCAGCAGCTTAGCGGGGCCAGATACGCAGTATTTT
TRBJ2-5	TRBD2	NA	TRBV5-6	CASSLGLAGETQYF	TGTGCCAGCAGCTTGGGACTAGCGGGAGAGACCCAGTACTTC
TRBJ2-7	NA	once	TRBV5-6	CASSPQISSEGAYEQYF	TGTGCCAGCAGCCCCCAGATAAGCTCTGAGGGGGCCTACGAGCAGTACTTC
TRBJ2-3	NA	NA	TRBV19	CASSAPGVGTDTQYF	TGTGCCAGTAGTGCCCCAGGGGTGGGCACAGATACGCAGTATTTT
TRBJ2-3	NA	NA	TRBV5-4	CASSGGASPDTQYF	TGTGCCAGCAGCGGGGGGGCGTCTCCAGATACGCAGTATTTT
TRBJ2-1	NA	NA	TRBV2	CASSEVGLARTMSTFF	TGTGCCAGCAGTGAGGTAGGACTGGCACGTACAATGAGCACCTTCTTC
TRBJ1-2	TRBD1	NA	TRBV6-5	CASSSDTGVYGYTF	TGTGCCAGCAGTTCCGATACAGGGGTGTATGGCTACACCTTC
TRBJ2-7	NA	NA	TRBV13	CASSSGPRRGEQYF	TGTGCCAGCAGCTCCGGGCCCCGGCGGGGCGAGCAGTACTTC
TRBJ1-6	TRBD1	NA	TRBV11-2	CASRIGQGDNSPLHF	TGTGCCAGCAGAATTGGACAGGGGGATAATTCACCCCTCCACTTT
TRBJ2-3	NA	NA	TRBV5-1	CASSLRLRTDTQYF	TGCGCCAGCAGCTTGCGTCTCCGCACAGATACGCAGTATTTT
TRBJ2-7	NA	once	TRBV18	CASSPGLTFYEQYF	TGTGCCAGCTCACCGGGACTTACTTTCTACGAGCAGTACTTC
TRBJ2-2	TRBD1	once	TRBV18	CASSPLGQRGGGELFF	TGTGCCAGCTCACCGTTGGGACAGAGGGGCGGCGGGGAGCTGTTTTTT
TRBJ2-3	TRBD2	NA	TRBV9	CASSVGRPRGTDTQYF	TGTGCCAGCAGCGTAGGACGACCGCGGGGGACAGATACGCAGTATTTT
TRBJ1-5	NA	NA	TRBV7-2	CASSFGRVGNQPQHF	TGTGCCAGCAGCTTTGGGAGGGTGGGGAATCAGCCCCAGCATTTT
TRBJ1-4	TRBD1	few	TRBV6-1	CASSEGGRGTTNEKLFF	TGTGCCAGCAGTGAAGGCGGCAGGGGGACAACTAATGAAAAACTGTTTTTT
TRBJ2-3	TRBD2	NA	TRBV19	CASSIGTSPDTQYF	TGTGCCAGTAGTATTGGGACTAGCCCAGATACGCAGTATTTT
TRBJ1-2	NA	NA	TRBV7-2	CASTPAASGYTF	TGTGCCAGCACTCCGGCGGCCTCTGGCTACACCTTC
TRBJ2-3	TRBD1	NA	TRBV5-8	CASSSRTGVKDTQYF	TGTGCCAGCAGCTCCCGGACAGGGGTGAAAGATACGCAGTATTTT
TRBJ2-3	TRBD2	NA	TRBV29-1	CSVAAGLTDTQYF	TGCAGCGTTGCAGCGGGACTCACAGATACGCAGTATTTT
TRBJ2-7	TRBD2	NA	TRBV9	CASSVASGAGGEQYF	TGTGCCAGCAGCGTAGCCTCAGGAGCGGGGGGCGAGCAGTACTTC
TRBJ2-7	NA	NA	TRBV5-4	CASTGGGSSYEQYF	TGTGCCAGCACGGGAGGGGGCTCCTCCTACGAGCAGTACTTC
TRBJ2-1	TRBD2	NA	TRBV5-1	CASSLGLAGGIGYEQFF	TGCGCCAGCAGCCTCGGACTAGCGGGGGGAATCGGCTATGAGCAGTTCTTC
TRBJ1-2	NA	once	TRBV7-9	CASRMGGQGYYGYTF	TGTGCCAGCAGGATGGGGGGTCAAGGGTACTATGGCTACACCTTC
TRBJ1-5	NA	NA	TRBV11-3	CASSLERGAVRTGNQPQHF	TGTGCCAGCAGCTTAGAACGGGGGGCGGTCCGGACGGGCAATCAGCCCCAGCATTTT
TRBJ2-1	NA	NA	TRBV4-3	CASSQGGAGRDEQFF	TGCGCCAGCTCACAAGGGGGGGCGGGGCGGGATGAGCAGTTCTTC
TRBJ2-3	NA	NA	TRBV5-6	CASTLTGGETDTQYF	TGTGCCAGCACCTTAACAGGGGGGGAGACAGATACGCAGTATTTT
TRBJ1-4	TRBD1	NA	TRBV5-1	CASSLKTGGEELFF	TGCGCCAGCAGCTTAAAGACAGGGGGCGAGGAACTGTTTTTT
TRBJ2-3	TRBD2	NA	TRBV5-1	CASTTSGGDTDTQYF	TGCGCCAGCACCACTAGCGGGGGCGACACAGATACGCAGTATTTT
TRBJ2-1	NA	NA	TRBV12-2	CASRLEGGGTRSYNEQFF	TGTGCAAGTCGCTTAGAAGGGGGGGGGACCCGCTCCTACAATGAGCAGTTCTTC
TRBJ1-2	NA	NA	TRBV21-1	CASSTRQPTPATYGYTF	TGTGCCAGCAGCACTCGACAGCCTACCCCGGCTACATATGGCTACACCTTC
TRBJ1-1	NA	NA	TRBV5-1	CASRRQNTEAFF	TGCGCCAGCAGACGACAGAACACTGAAGCTTTCTTT
TRBJ1-1	TRBD1	NA	TRBV7-3	CASSFQGATEAFF	TGTGCCAGCAGCTTTCAGGGGGCCACTGAAGCTTTCTTT
TRBJ2-5	TRBD2	NA	TRBV18	CASSPPRLAGLETQYF	TGTGCCAGCTCACCACCGCGGCTAGCGGGTTTAGAGACCCAGTACTTC